The next 13 T cell receptor beta chains were all read from a single sample in a study of preoperative IRX-2 immunotherapy in early breast cancer. Sequencing used immunoSEQ multiplex PCR; TCRdb keeps in-frame clones, though not all of them. In the table there are under 40,000 clones, roughly 89% of which are singletons. Treatment defined: preoperative locoregional IRX-2 cytokine immunotherapy. Sequenced here: tumor tissue, sampled after IRX-2 immunotherapy. All receptors come from a human donor with breast cancer.

V and J are TRBV6-8 and TRBJ1-1; 9 positions match TRBD1. Germline V lookup: CDR1 MNHGY, CDR2 SAAAGT. Trimming took 5 bases from V and 6 from J; bases not matched to a gene: 7. This CDR3 is built from 14 residues. Here the CDR3 DNA reads TGTGCCAGCAGTCGGGAACAGGGGGCCGCTGAAGCTTTCTTT. Translated: CASSREQGAAEAFF.

The chain employs TRBV10-1 and TRBJ1-2; D gene ambiguous. The CDR3 is 12 residues long. V dropped 9 bases and J dropped 0 bases, with 8 bases sitting between them. The V gene's germline CDR1 is WNHNN and CDR2 SYGVQD (reference sequence). CDR3 amino acids: CASPRTNYGYTF. DNA for the CDR3: TGCGCCAGTCCCCGGACTAACTATGGCTACACCTTC.

V usage is TRBV5-1 and J usage is TRBJ1-4; D remains ambiguous. This CDR3 region has 14 residues. The ends were cut back, 3 bases at V and 8 bases at J, with 14 bases in the middle. Looked up from germline, CDR1 is SGHRS and CDR2 is YFSETQ. This chain's CDR3 is CASSSSGSREKLFF. The CDR3 DNA is TGCGCCAGCAGCTCCTCGGGGTCCCGGGAAAAACTGTTTTTT.

A single count supports this clone. V usage is TRBV11-3 and J usage is TRBJ2-7, with D hard to call. In germline, CDR1 is SGHNT, CDR2 YENEEA. The CDR3 length is 14 residues. Between the trimmed V and J ends, which lost 0 bases and 4 bases, there was a span of 10 bases. The CDR3 coding sequence is TGTGCCAGCAGCTTAGATCTGGTAGGATACGAGCAGTACTTC. Its translation is CASSLDLVGYEQYF.

The chain couples TRBV6-8 to TRBJ2-4; 10 bases align to TRBD1. With V trimmed by 2 bases and J by 6 bases, 10 bases remained unmatched. Germline V gives CDR1 MNHGY, CDR2 SAAAGT. This CDR3 region has 17 residues. In DNA, the CDR3 is TGTGCCAGCAGTTACCCCCCTAGGACAGGGGGTCGAAACATTCAGTACTTC. This sequence encodes CASSYPPRTGGRNIQYF.

V gene TRBV6-8 combines with J gene TRBJ2-3; 8 nucleotides align to TRBD2. CDR1 and CDR2 from the germline V gene are MNHGY and SAAAGT. The CDR3 length is 16 residues. V was pared by 4 bases and J by 4 bases, with 10 bases of the junction left unmatched. CDR3 nucleotides: TGTGCCAGCAGTTGGCGAGCGGGAGTGTTTTCAGATACGCAGTATTTT. Its translation: CASSWRAGVFSDTQYF.

The chain couples TRBV18 to TRBJ1-2, with 8 bases lining up with TRBD1. Germline V gene lookup returns CDR1 KGHSH and CDR2 LQKENI. The V and J ends lost 2 bases and 7 bases, in that order; junction bases with no gene match: 12. The CDR3 has 16 residues. CDR3 in amino acids: CASSPKSGQGQSGYTF. The CDR3 nucleotides read TGTGCCAGCTCACCAAAAAGCGGACAGGGTCAAAGTGGCTACACCTTC.

With respect to this clone: The junction shows a germline mismatch at one end, possibly a read error. Since one of the bases is ambiguous or unread, X appears in place of its residue. The V call is TRBV7-7, the J call TRBJ2-7, with 14 bases that match TRBD2. CDR3 size: 16 residues. Germline V gene data show CDR1 as SSHAT and CDR2 as FNYEAQ (reference sequence). CDR3: CAXSQETSGRAGEQYF. CDR3 nucleotides: TGTGCCRGCAGCCAGGAGACTAGCGGGAGGGCCGGCGAGCAGTACTTC.

The V gene is TRBV1, the J gene TRBJ2-5; the D call of TRBD2 is as the table states it, not checked on the DNA. TRBV1 is a known pseudogene. CDR3 size: 18 residues. The CDR3 bases are TGCGCCAGCAGCCAAGCCCCAAGACTAGCGGGGGGCGAAGAGACCCAGTACTTC. Protein sequence: CASSQAPRLAGGEETQYF.

The chain carries TRBV5-1 and TRBJ1-3; 8 bases match TRBD1. Per the germline V gene, CDR1 is SGHRS and CDR2 is YFSETQ. The CDR3 length is 16 residues. V was pared by 3 bases and J by 0 bases, with 5 bases of the junction left unmatched. The CDR3 coding sequence is TGCGCCAGCAGCTCGGGGACAGGCGACTCTGGAAACACCATATATTTT. This encodes CASSSGTGDSGNTIYF.

The genes are TRBV9 and TRBJ1-2; 9 bases are a match to TRBD1. V lost 5 bases to trimming and J lost 7 bases; unmatched junction nucleotides: 15. Germline lookup yields CDR1 SGDLS and CDR2 YYNGEE. The CDR3 consists of 16 residues. The CDR3 DNA follows: TGTGCCAGCAGTGAAGCCAACAGGGGGCTTTCCAGTGGCTACACCTTC. This translates into CASSEANRGLSSGYTF. Based on the CDR3 plus reference TRBV9 and TRBJ1-2, the full variable domain is DSGVTQTPKHLITATGQRVTLRCSPRSGDLSVYWYQQSLDQGLQFLIQYYNGEERAKGNILERFSAQQFPDLHSELNLSSLELGDSALYFCASSEANRGLSSGYTFGSGTRLTVV.

The chain combines TRBV11-3 with TRBJ2-5; 8 nucleotides match TRBD1. There are 15 residues in the CDR3. V shed 1 base, J shed 2 bases, and the junction held 3 bases outside the gene matches. Per the germline V gene, CDR1 is SGHNT and CDR2 is YENEEA. CDR3 amino acids: CASSLGDRIQETQYF. The CDR3 bases are TGTGCCAGCAGCTTAGGGGACAGGATACAAGAGACCCAGTACTTC.

The rearrangement links TRBV30 to TRBJ1-1; no clear D. Germline CDR1 reads GTSNPN; CDR2 reads SVGIG (reference sequence). V was shortened by 1 base and J by 11 bases, with 14 bases between the two germline ends. CDR3 length: 12 amino acids. The chain's CDR3 is CAWSDSDMFAFF. The CDR3 DNA reads TGTGCCTGGAGTGACTCTGATATGTTTGCTTTCTTT. Full variable domain (rest looked up from reference TRBV30 and TRBJ1-1): SQTIHQWPATLVQPVGSPLSLECTVEGTSNPNLYWYRQAAGRGLQLLFYSVGIGQISSEVPQNLSASRPQDRQFILSSKKLLLSDSGFYLCAWSDSDMFAFFGQGTRLTVV.